This section outlines one T cell receptor (beta chain) sequence together with its context. Antigen unknown. Primers used in a second PCR of about 7 to 12 cycles were a sample-barcoded 5' primer and a J-beta primer mix. Each cDNA molecule received a tag from a template-switch adaptor that had 12 random nucleotides. CDR3-containing paired-end reads numbered at least 2.5 million in each sample. MiXCR was run by TCRdb on the 5' RACE reads, yielding one entry per CDR3 protein. The sample has approximately 940,000 distinct CDR3 sequences; roughly 52% are singletons. Caucasian, healthy and from Russia, the donors were aged between 6 and 90. The data derive from a study of blood T cells in healthy people across ages. Whole-study results and caveats: Because sorting was not performed, PBMCs prevented conclusive naive versus antigen-experienced comparison.

The sample taken for sequencing was blood. The receptor was isolated from a man under 40 in good health.

The CDR3: CASSLETSSVHEQYF. The CDR3 DNA is TGTGCCAGCAGCTTGGAGACTAGTTCGGTCCACGAGCAGTACTTC. This chain uses TRBV7-2 with TRBJ2-5; possible D gene TRBD2, 6 bases. Judging by the DNA end, TRBJ2-7 fits better; the J call may be wrong. The CDR3 has 15 amino acids. Germline loops: CDR1 SGHTA, CDR2 FQGNSA.